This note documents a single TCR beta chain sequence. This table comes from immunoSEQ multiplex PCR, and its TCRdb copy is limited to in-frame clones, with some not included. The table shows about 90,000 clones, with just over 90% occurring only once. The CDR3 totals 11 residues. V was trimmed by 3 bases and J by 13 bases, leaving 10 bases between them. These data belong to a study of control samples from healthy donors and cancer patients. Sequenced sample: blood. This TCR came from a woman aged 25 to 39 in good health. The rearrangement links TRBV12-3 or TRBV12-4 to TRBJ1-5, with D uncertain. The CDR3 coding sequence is TGTGCCAGCAGTTTTGCGGCGGAACAGCATTTT. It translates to CASSFAAEQHF.